This T cell receptor beta chain was captured by sequencing in a study of CD8+CD57+ T cells in acquired aplastic anemia (dated by TCRdb to the late 2010s). Concerning the study at large: A mean of roughly 2.9 ug of DNA, ranging from about 0.2 to 27.4 ug, was extracted from sorted CD4+ and CD8+ cells. Healthy donor samples averaged roughly 9.9 million reads for CD4+ and 11.0 million for CD8+ cells. What the authors observed across the whole study: Roughly 31 CD8+ CDR3 sequences were shared between patients and controls but appeared highly expressed in patients and within their immunodominant clones. No significant difference in CD8+ Simpson's diversity was found between patients and healthy controls (P=0.060).

Per the germline V gene, ENHRY is the CDR1 and SYGVKD is the CDR2. The CDR3 contains 17 residues, cysteine and phenylalanine counted. CDR3 DNA is the only sequence kept; it has 51 bases, read in frame from the first base. V is pared back by 6 bases and J by 1 base, with 20 bases lying between the germline termini. In this study, sorted CD4+ and CD8+ T cells from the blood of healthy subjects and of severe aplastic anemia patients had their TCR repertoires deep-sequenced. Ficoll-Paque density gradient centrifugation was used to isolate peripheral blood mononuclear cells. CD4+ and CD8+ T cells were sorted by FACS or magnetic beads before DNA extraction. Genomic DNA was used as template for profiling of TCR beta VDJ combinations and CDR3 sequences. An Illumina HiSeq 2000 was the platform used for TCR repertoire sequencing. On the authors' methods: TRBV/TRBJ rearrangement plots, CDR3 size and DJ length profiles, and Simpson's diversity index were used to evaluate the repertoires. Whichever DNA sequence was most abundant in the deep sequencing data was defined as the immunodominant clone. CDR3 amino acid sequences were checked for sharing between subjects and were compared against published repertoires and the VDJdb database. The public reads were reanalyzed by TCRdb: fastp trimming at Q25, MiXCR alignment, in-frame beta chains only. Merged by CDR3 protein, the rows form single entries marked with the most common genes and DNA. The V and J calls shown here were made by TCRdb, not taken from the authors' results. This sample holds some 190,000 distinct CDR3 sequences; around 59% were observed only once. 15% to 20% of the sample lies in the top ten.

This clonotype was seen many times. Its recognized antigen is unknown. Per-nucleotide qualities are absent, and no much larger clonotype sits a single base away. Recombination connected TRBV10-3 to TRBJ2-3, with the D gene uncertain. Material for sequencing was sorted CD4+, CD8+, or CD8+CD57+ T cells (not recorded which) from PBMCs. The receptor was derived from a human donor in good health, serving as a control. CDR3 reads: CAISTKNINKGTDTQYF. The nucleotides read TGTGCCATCAGCACTAAGAACATAAACAAGGGCACAGATACGCAGTATTTT.